A single sample gave rise to the 9 T cell receptor beta chains below, sequenced in a study of T cell responses to AZD1222 COVID-19 vaccine. TCRdb's table, derived via immunoSEQ multiplex PCR, lists solely in-frame clones and lacks some. The table shows approximately 88,000 clones, with 70% to 80% occurring only once. Sequences were derived from peripheral blood, sampled on day 0 of AZD1222 vaccination. Every receptor here comes from an adult in good health.

The V gene is TRBV30, the J gene TRBJ2-6; no clear D gene. CDR3 length equals 16 residues. With 1 base removed from V and 4 bases from J, the gap between germline ends came to 14 bases. CDR1 GTSNPN and CDR2 SVGIG come from the germline V gene (reference sequence). DNA of the CDR3: TGTGCCTGGAGTGGTGAACTGCCCTACGGGGCCAACGTCCTGACTTTC. Translation: CAWSGELPYGANVLTF.

This rearrangement joins TRBV18 to TRBJ1-1, with D maybe TRBD1 (5 bases). Germline lookup yields CDR1 KGHSH and CDR2 LQKENI. The V gene lost 6 bases and the J gene lost 2 bases, with 13 bases spanning the gap. The CDR3 contains 14 residues. The CDR3, as DNA: TGTGCCAGCTCCAGGGACGTAGTAAACACTGAAGCTTTCTTT. Translating gives CASSRDVVNTEAFF.

This clone occurred a few times. The chain has TRBV5-8 and TRBJ2-1; D not certain. This CDR3 spans 14 amino acids. Trimming cost V 0 bases and J 8 bases, with 12 bases left between them. The germline V gene has CDR1 SGHTS and CDR2 YDEGEE. The CDR3 loop reads CASSLETGLDEQFF. CDR3 DNA: TGTGCCAGCAGCTTGGAAACGGGTCTCGATGAGCAGTTCTTC.

The V call is TRBV6-5, the J call TRBJ2-2; D is uncertain. Trimming removed 4 bases at V and 2 bases at J, with 11 bases between. Germline V lookup: CDR1 MNHEY, CDR2 SVGAGI. This CDR3 has 15 amino acids. In nucleotides, the CDR3 is TGTGCCAGCAGTTGGAGTTCGGGTAACACCGGGGAGCTGTTTTTT. This translates into CASSWSSGNTGELFF.

This clone showed up just a few times. This rearrangement joins TRBV2 to TRBJ1-6, with 10 bases aligning to TRBD1. The CDR3 length is 15 residues. The trim removed 4 bases at V and 7 bases at J, leaving 4 bases unmatched. Germline-derived CDR1 and CDR2 are SNHLY and FYNNEI. CDR3 protein: CASSGQGAQNSPLHF. CDR3 sequence (DNA): TGTGCCAGCAGTGGACAGGGGGCTCAAAATTCACCCCTCCACTTT.

The CDR3 sequence is CAISNSDRGYGYTF. The CDR3 nucleotides are TGTGCCATCAGTAACTCGGACAGGGGCTATGGCTACACCTTC. V usage is TRBV10-3 and J usage is TRBJ1-2; TRBD1 matches 9 bases. The germline V gene has CDR1 ENHRY and CDR2 SYGVKD. Trimming removed 5 bases from V and 4 bases from J; junction bases left unmatched: 5. The CDR3 runs 14 residues.

CDR3 loop: CASSFAVSHTEAFF. CDR3 bases: TGTGCCAGCAGCTTTGCGGTCAGCCACACTGAAGCTTTCTTT. The J gene is TRBJ1-1, the V gene TRBV7-8; D is undetermined. The CDR3 has 14 residues. CDR1 and CDR2 (germline): SGHVS, FQNEAQ. The V gene lost 3 bases and the J gene lost 3 bases, with 11 bases spanning the gap.

The chain couples TRBV11-3 to TRBJ2-7; 8 bases agree with TRBD2. The length of the CDR3 is 15 residues. J gave up 2 bases and V 1 base, and 4 bases lay outside the gene matches. The V gene's germline CDR1 is SGHNT and CDR2 YENEEA. CDR3 in amino acids: CASSLAGGPTYEQYF. CDR3 bases: TGTGCCAGCAGCTTAGCGGGAGGGCCTACCTACGAGCAGTACTTC.

The CDR3 DNA follows: TGTGCCAGCAGAGCTCAATTTAATGAAAAACTGTTTTTT. Protein sequence: CASRAQFNEKLFF. The rearrangement joins TRBV6-5 to TRBJ1-4; D is unresolved. The CDR3 spans 13 residues. The germline V gene has CDR1 MNHEY and CDR2 SVGAGI. Trimming pared 6 bases from V and 4 bases from J, leaving 9 bases between.